A selection of T cell receptor beta chains follows, all from one sample in a study of Graves' ophthalmopathy and Graves' hyperthyroidism. TCRdb reprocessed the multiplex PCR reads with MiXCR, giving one entry per CDR3 protein. The data show 450,000 or so distinct CDR3 sequences, approximately 15% seen once. The sequenced material came from blood. The receptors were sampled from a young woman with Graves' ophthalmopathy. The CDR3 runs from the conserved cysteine through the conserved F or W. D genes are given only for firm matches. Size values are once, few and many counts, or a class for expanded clones, and some rows have none.

>many|TRBV20-1|TRBJ2-7|.
CSARDDSYEQYF
>many|TRBV20-1|TRBJ2-5|TRBD1
CSAETGGWETQYF
>many|TRBV29-1|TRBJ2-7|TRBD1
CSVGVAQGAEQYF
>many|TRBV7-3|TRBJ2-2|.
CASSLKGGGTGELFF
>many|TRBV12-3/TRBV12-4|TRBJ2-5|.
CASRRGELRETQYF
>many|TRBV3-1|TRBJ1-6|.
CASSQGGQGNSPLHF
>many|TRBV7-8|TRBJ2-7|.
CASSQGSNYEQYF
>many|TRBV28|TRBJ2-7|.
CASSSTPGWEYEQYF
>many|TRBV11-3|TRBJ1-6|.
CASSDRTRGAPLHF
>many|TRBV19|TRBJ2-5|TRBD1
CASSHRGLRETQYF
>.|TRBV11-2|TRBJ2-7|.
CASSLEFSLEQYF
>.|TRBV19|TRBJ1-2|.
CASNSGPRYGYTF
>many|TRBV24-1|TRBJ2-5|TRBD1
CATSDGDREQETQYF
>few|TRBV4-1|TRBJ1-2|.
CASSQDPLARQRANYGYTF
>.|TRBV3-1|TRBJ2-6|.
CASSQESTGGGANVLTF
>.|TRBV30|TRBJ1-1|.
CAWSVGRRGAFF
>few|TRBV5-1|TRBJ1-1|TRBD1
CASSLAGGWNEAFF
>few|TRBV6-1|TRBJ2-5|TRBD2
CASDQAGEGTQYF
>many|TRBV20-1|TRBJ1-6|.
CSARETGTSLSPLHF
>many|TRBV12-3/TRBV12-4|TRBJ1-2|TRBD1
CASRTRGLGGHTF
>.|TRBV12-3/TRBV12-4|TRBJ1-5|.
CASLGGRMLNQPQHF
>few|TRBV9|TRBJ1-2|TRBD1
CASSPWTGMDGYTF
>many|TRBV20-1|TRBJ2-7|TRBD2
CSALTSGSSYEQYF
>many|TRBV20-1|TRBJ1-5|.
CSARDFNQPQHF
>many|TRBV27|TRBJ2-5|.
CASSLRDAQETQYF
>many|TRBV28|TRBJ1-1|.
CASSFWAEMNTEAFF
>many|TRBV7-3|TRBJ1-1|TRBD1
CASSQFTGGFTEAFF
>many|TRBV7-9|TRBJ2-7|TRBD1
CASSQRDSLTYEQYF
>few|TRBV19|TRBJ2-7|.
CASISPGPPYEQYF
>many|TRBV10-3|TRBJ2-7|TRBD1
CAISESLSGGLVEQYF
>.|TRBV10-2|TRBJ1-1|.
CASRTSGGMNTEAFF
>many|TRBV24-1|TRBJ2-5|.
CATSDSRGAVGTQYF
>many|TRBV11-2|TRBJ2-7|.
CASSTKRSPGYQVVEQYF
>few|TRBV28|TRBJ2-4|.
CASSLAGAKAKNIQYF
>many|TRBV7-9|TRBJ2-7|.
CASSLEASVFYEQYF
>.|TRBV30|TRBJ2-7|.
CAWSWGAYEQYF
>.|TRBV3-1|TRBJ2-2|.
CASTSTGELFF
>many|TRBV6-1|TRBJ1-1|.
CASNPTDENTEAFF
>many|TRBV9|TRBJ1-1|.
CASSVGGVSTEAFF
>many|TRBV24-1|TRBJ1-2|TRBD1
CATSDLTGTGAGYTF
>few|TRBV4-1|TRBJ2-4|.
CASSQLDSKLAKNIQYF
>many|TRBV6-1|TRBJ2-2|TRBD1
CASSTSGGWNTGELFF